A single sample is the source of the 17 T cell receptor beta chains below, sequenced in a study of blood T cell repertoires in COVID-19. The table came from immunoSEQ multiplex PCR; TCRdb's copy has only in-frame clones and leaves some out. The sample includes approximately 670,000 clones, 90% of them seen just once. What was sequenced was peripheral blood. The receptor set was obtained from a woman between 18 and 30 years old with acute or convalescent COVID-19.

As concerns this clone: In the same sample, other DNA sequences code for this CDR3. The chain is built from TRBV24-1 and TRBJ1-2; 11 bases fit TRBD1. CDR3 length: 15 residues. Germline V lookup: CDR1 KGHDR, CDR2 SFDVKD. Trimming took 4 bases from V and 8 from J; bases not matched to a gene: 8. The DNA of the CDR3 is TGTGCCACCAGTGACCCGGGACAGGGGGGCCCCGGCTACACCTTC. Translating it yields CATSDPGQGGPGYTF.

The V call is TRBV18, the J call TRBJ2-7; the D gene is possibly TRBD1 (5 bases). CDR3 length equals 12 residues. Germline CDR1 reads KGHSH; CDR2 reads LQKENI. Trimming removed 5 bases at V and 1 base at J, with 6 bases between. The CDR3: CASSRQSYEQYF. The CDR3 region has the DNA TGTGCCAGCTCAAGACAGTCCTACGAGCAGTACTTC.

In its sample, this clone was seen once. The J gene is TRBJ2-1, the V gene TRBV7-8; tentative D call: TRBD1 (6 bases). The germline V and J ends were trimmed by 5 bases and 6 bases, with 14 bases remaining between them. This CDR3 region has 14 residues. Germline lookup yields CDR1 SGHVS and CDR2 FQNEAQ. CDR3 region: CASSPTGWLNEQFF. DNA of the CDR3: TGTGCCAGCAGCCCCACAGGGTGGCTCAATGAGCAGTTCTTC.

This chain's CDR3 is CASSQDGTSGGEISYEQYF. CDR3 DNA sequence: TGTGCCAGCAGCCAAGATGGTACTAGCGGGGGGGAGATCTCCTACGAGCAGTACTTC. The chain is built from TRBV3-1 (or the pseudogene TRBV3-2) and TRBJ2-7; TRBD2 aligns across 13 bases. Looked up from germline, CDR1 is LGHDT and CDR2 is YNNKEL (reference sequence). The CDR3 consists of 19 residues. Losses at the gene ends were 0 bases for V and 0 bases for J; bases not matched to a gene: 8.

This sequence joins TRBV6-6 and TRBJ2-2, with D perhaps TRBD1 (5 bases). The CDR3 spans 13 residues. V lost 2 bases to trimming and J lost 7 bases, with 8 bases between them. Germline V gives CDR1 MNHNY, CDR2 SVGAGI (reference sequence). The CDR3 spells CASSYLRGGELFF. The CDR3 DNA is TGTGCCAGCAGTTACCTTAGGGGCGGGGAGCTGTTTTTT.

The V and J genes are TRBV5-8 and TRBJ1-2; unclear D gene. The CDR3 spans 15 residues. The germline CDR1 and CDR2 sequences are SGHTS and YDEGEE. Trimming cost V 4 bases and J 4 bases, with 17 bases left between them. The CDR3 coding sequence is TGTGCCAGCAGCCCAGAGGTGGGAGGAGCCTATGGCTACACCTTC. Its protein product is CASSPEVGGAYGYTF.

The chain carries TRBV7-9 and TRBJ2-1, with a possible D match to TRBD2 (5 bases). The CDR3 has 11 residues. CDR1 and CDR2 from the germline V gene are SEHNR and FQNEAQ (reference sequence). Trimming shortened V by 5 bases and J by 9 bases, and 8 bases separated the two germline ends. CDR3 protein: CASSRRGEQFF. The CDR3 DNA is TGTGCCAGCAGCCGCCGGGGTGAGCAGTTCTTC.

The chain combines TRBV12-5 with TRBJ1-2; the D gene is possibly TRBD1 (5 bases). The ends were cut back, 4 bases at V and 6 bases at J, with 21 bases in the middle. The CDR3 contains 16 residues. Germline-derived CDR1 and CDR2 are LGHNT and FRNRAP. The CDR3 coding sequence is TGTGCTAGTGGTTCGACCCCAGGTGTAAGGGGCCATGGCTACACCTTC. This codes for CASGSTPGVRGHGYTF. Full variable domain (remainder filled in from reference TRBV12-5 and TRBJ1-2): DARVTQTPRHKVTEMGQEVTMRCQPILGHNTVFWYRQTMMQGLELLAYFRNRAPLDDSGMPKDRFSAEMPDATLATLKIQPSEPRDSAVYFCASGSTPGVRGHGYTFGSGTRLTVV.

V is TRBV11-2 and J is TRBJ2-2; D is uncertain. The CDR3 sequence is 16 residues long. Trimming cost V 3 bases and J 2 bases, with 13 bases left between them. Germline assignment: CDR1 SGHAT and CDR2 FQNNGV. The CDR3 spells CASSFARQPNTGELFF. CDR3 nucleotide sequence: TGTGCCAGCAGCTTTGCGCGGCAGCCTAACACCGGGGAGCTGTTTTTT.

The rearrangement links TRBV4-1 to TRBJ1-5; tentative D call: TRBD1 (5 bases). Germline-derived CDR1 and CDR2 are MGHRA and YSYEKL. This CDR3 contains 16 residues. Trimming removed 4 bases at V and 1 base at J, with 14 bases between. This chain's CDR3 is CASSRGRRGSNQPQHF. The CDR3 DNA reads TGCGCCAGCAGCCGAGGAAGAAGGGGAAGCAATCAGCCCCAGCATTTT.

The chain joins TRBV6-2 or TRBV6-3 to TRBJ2-7; 10 nucleotides line up with TRBD1. Germline assignment: CDR1 MNHEY and CDR2 SVGEGT. The CDR3 is 15 amino acids. With 2 bases clipped from V and 4 bases from J, the junction kept 5 bases outside the gene matches. The CDR3 coding sequence is TGTGCCAGCAGTTACCGGGACAGGGGAGGGTACGAGCAGTACTTC. Its translation is CASSYRDRGGYEQYF.

V usage is TRBV19 and J usage is TRBJ1-5; no reliable D call. The CDR3 consists of 12 residues. The V gene's germline CDR1 is LNHDA and CDR2 SQIVND (reference sequence). The V end was cut by 3 bases, the J end by 8 bases, with 8 bases between. The CDR3 here is CASSIPREPQHF. Written as DNA, the CDR3 is TGTGCCAGTAGTATCCCCCGGGAGCCCCAGCATTTT.

The rearrangement uses TRBV19 and TRBJ1-2; possible D gene TRBD1, 6 bases. CDR3 length: 17 amino acids. The germline CDR1 and CDR2 sequences are LNHDA and SQIVND (reference sequence). The germline V and J ends were trimmed by 0 bases and 6 bases, with 20 bases remaining between them. The DNA of the CDR3 is TGTGCCAGTAGTATAGAACTGGCCCCACAGGGAACGGATGGCTACACCTTC. Translating gives CASSIELAPQGTDGYTF.

The chain combines TRBV2 with TRBJ1-2, with TRBD1 matching 9 bases. The CDR3 loop spans 15 amino acids. Germline CDR1 is SNHLY and CDR2 is FYNNEI. The J segment lost 4 bases and the V segment lost 6 bases, leaving 9 bases of the junction unmatched. The CDR3 bases are TGTGCCAGCAGCCTGGACAGGGGAAAGGGCTATGGCTACACCTTC. This encodes CASSLDRGKGYGYTF.

This sequence joins TRBV5-6 and TRBJ1-2; D remains ambiguous. Trimming stripped 4 bases from V and 2 bases from J, with 9 bases between. In germline, CDR1 is SGHDT, CDR2 YYEEEE. The CDR3 length is 13 residues. The DNA of the CDR3 is TGTGCCAGCAGCCCCGGGTGGAACTATGGCTACACCTTC. Protein: CASSPGWNYGYTF.

As concerns this clone: This CDR3 is also generated by other DNA sequences in the sample. The chain couples TRBV7-9 to TRBJ1-1; no clear D. V was clipped by 1 base and J by 5 bases, with 5 bases between them. The CDR3 length is 12 residues. Germline lookup yields CDR1 SEHNR and CDR2 FQNEAQ (reference sequence). CDR3 sequence: CASSLGATEAFF. CDR3 DNA sequence: TGTGCCAGCAGCTTAGGGGCGACTGAAGCTTTCTTT.

This chain uses TRBV12-5 with TRBJ2-1; 9 positions agree with TRBD2. The CDR3 runs 15 residues. Germline loops: CDR1 LGHNT, CDR2 FRNRAP. J gave up 4 bases and V 7 bases, and 8 bases lay outside the gene matches. The CDR3 here is CASALQAGGYNEQFF. CDR3 nucleotides: TGTGCTAGTGCCTTGCAAGCGGGGGGTTACAATGAGCAGTTCTTC.